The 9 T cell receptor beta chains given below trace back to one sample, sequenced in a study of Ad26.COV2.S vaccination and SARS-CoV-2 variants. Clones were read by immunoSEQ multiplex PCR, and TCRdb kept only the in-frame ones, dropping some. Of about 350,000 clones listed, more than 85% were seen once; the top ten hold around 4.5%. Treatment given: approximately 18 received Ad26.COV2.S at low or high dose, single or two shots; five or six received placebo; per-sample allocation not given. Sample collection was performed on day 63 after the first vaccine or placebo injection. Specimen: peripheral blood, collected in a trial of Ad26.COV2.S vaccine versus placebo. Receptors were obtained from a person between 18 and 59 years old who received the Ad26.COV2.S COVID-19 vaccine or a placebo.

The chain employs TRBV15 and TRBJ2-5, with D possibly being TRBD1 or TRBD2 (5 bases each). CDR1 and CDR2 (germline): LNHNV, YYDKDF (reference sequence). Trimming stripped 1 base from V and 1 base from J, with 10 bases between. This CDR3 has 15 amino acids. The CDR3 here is CATSRAGPTQETQYF. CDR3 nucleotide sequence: TGTGCCACCAGCAGAGCGGGACCAACCCAAGAGACCCAGTACTTC.

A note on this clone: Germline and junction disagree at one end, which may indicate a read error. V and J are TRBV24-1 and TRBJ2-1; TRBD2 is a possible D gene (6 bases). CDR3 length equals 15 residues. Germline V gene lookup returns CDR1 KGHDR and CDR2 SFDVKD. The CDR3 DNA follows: TGTGCCACCAATGATGCCGGGAGTCTGGGCAATGAGCAGTTCTTC. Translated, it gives CATNDAGSLGNEQFF.

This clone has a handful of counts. CDR3 amino acids: CASSRGAGELFF. CDR3 nucleotides: TGTGCCAGCAGTCGCGGGGCCGGGGAGCTGTTTTTT. The V and J genes are TRBV27 and TRBJ2-2; D is perhaps TRBD2 (6 bases). V dropped 5 bases and J dropped 6 bases, with 7 bases sitting between them. The CDR3 sequence is 12 residues long. Per germline, CDR1 MNHEY and CDR2 SMNVEV (reference sequence).

The CDR3 spells CASSLGLAVGADTQYF. CDR3 nucleotides: TGTGCCAGCAGCTTAGGACTAGCGGTTGGTGCAGATACGCAGTATTTT. V gene TRBV7-2 combines with J gene TRBJ2-3; TRBD2 aligns across 9 bases. The length of the CDR3 is 16 residues. Germline V gene lookup returns CDR1 SGHTA and CDR2 FQGNSA. V shed 1 base, J shed 4 bases, and the junction held 6 bases outside the gene matches.

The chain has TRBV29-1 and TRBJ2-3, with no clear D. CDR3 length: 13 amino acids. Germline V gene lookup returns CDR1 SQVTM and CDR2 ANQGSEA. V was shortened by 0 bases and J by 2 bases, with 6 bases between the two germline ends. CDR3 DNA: TGCAGCGTTGAAGATTCCTTCACAGATACGCAGTATTTT. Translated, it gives CSVEDSFTDTQYF.

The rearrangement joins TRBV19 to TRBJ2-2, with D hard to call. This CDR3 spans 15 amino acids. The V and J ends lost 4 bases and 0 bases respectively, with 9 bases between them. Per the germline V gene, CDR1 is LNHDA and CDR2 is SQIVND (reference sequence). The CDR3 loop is CASSKLLTNTGELFF. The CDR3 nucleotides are TGTGCCAGTAGTAAATTGCTTACGAACACCGGGGAGCTGTTTTTT.

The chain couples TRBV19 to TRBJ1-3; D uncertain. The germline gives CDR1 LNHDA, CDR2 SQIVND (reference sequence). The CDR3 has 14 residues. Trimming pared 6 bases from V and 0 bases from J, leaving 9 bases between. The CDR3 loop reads CASSQKYSGNTIYF. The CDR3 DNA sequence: TGTGCCAGTAGCCAAAAGTACTCTGGAAACACCATATATTTT. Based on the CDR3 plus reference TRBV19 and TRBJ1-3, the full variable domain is DGGITQSPKYLFRKEGQNVTLSCEQNLNHDAMYWYRQDPGQGLRLIYYSQIVNDFQKGDIAEGYSVSREKKESFPLTVTSAQKNPTAFYLCASSQKYSGNTIYFGEGSWLTVV.

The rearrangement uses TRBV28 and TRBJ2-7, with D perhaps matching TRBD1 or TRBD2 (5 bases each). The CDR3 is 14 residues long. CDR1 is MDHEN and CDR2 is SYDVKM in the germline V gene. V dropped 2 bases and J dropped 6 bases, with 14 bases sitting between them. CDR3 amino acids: CASSLGQGVAEQYF. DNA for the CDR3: TGTGCCAGCAGTTTAGGGCAGGGAGTAGCCGAGCAGTACTTC.

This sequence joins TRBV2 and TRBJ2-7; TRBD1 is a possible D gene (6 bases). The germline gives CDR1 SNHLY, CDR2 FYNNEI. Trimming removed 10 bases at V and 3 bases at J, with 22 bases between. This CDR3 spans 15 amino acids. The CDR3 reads CAIHGAPVQGYEQYF. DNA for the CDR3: TGTGCCATTCATGGGGCCCCAGTACAGGGCTACGAGCAGTACTTC.